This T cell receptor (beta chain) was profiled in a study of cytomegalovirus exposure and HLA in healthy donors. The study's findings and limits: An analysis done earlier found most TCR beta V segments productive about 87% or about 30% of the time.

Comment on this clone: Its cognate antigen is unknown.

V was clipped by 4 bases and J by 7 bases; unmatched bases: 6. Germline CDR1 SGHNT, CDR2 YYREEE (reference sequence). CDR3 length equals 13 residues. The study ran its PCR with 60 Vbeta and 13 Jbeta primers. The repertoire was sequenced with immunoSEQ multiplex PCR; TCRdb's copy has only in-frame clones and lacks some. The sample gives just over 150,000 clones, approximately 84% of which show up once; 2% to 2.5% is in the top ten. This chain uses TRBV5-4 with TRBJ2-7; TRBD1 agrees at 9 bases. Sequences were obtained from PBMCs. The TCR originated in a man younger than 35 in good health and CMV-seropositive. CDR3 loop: CASSHGQGREQYF. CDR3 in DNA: TGTGCCAGCAGCCACGGACAGGGGAGGGAGCAGTACTTC.